This TCR beta chain emerged from a study of OX40 agonist ivuxolimab in advanced cancers. Concerning this clone: The antigen is undetermined.

This CDR3 spans 14 amino acids. Unmatched junction bases numbered 5, after V lost 8 bases and J lost 4 bases. Looked up from germline, CDR1 is LNHDA and CDR2 is SQIVND (reference sequence). Profiling relied on immunoSEQ multiplex PCR, and the TCRdb table lists in-frame clones only, not all of them. This repertoire shows about 62,000 clones, roughly 86% found once; its top ten account for roughly 5%. General study findings and limits: The antigen specificity of the peripheral T cells (those that were expanded) was not determined.

The chain is built from TRBV19 and TRBJ2-6, with TRBD1 matching 7 bases. This receptor was taken from an adult with an advanced solid tumor such as melanoma, head and neck, liver or kidney cancer. Sequenced material: CD4+ or CD8+ T cells sorted from blood, taken in a trial of the OX40 agonist ivuxolimab. This CDR3 reads CASRGQNGANVLTF. CDR3 nucleotides: TGTGCCAGTCGGGGACAGAACGGGGCCAACGTCCTGACTTTC.